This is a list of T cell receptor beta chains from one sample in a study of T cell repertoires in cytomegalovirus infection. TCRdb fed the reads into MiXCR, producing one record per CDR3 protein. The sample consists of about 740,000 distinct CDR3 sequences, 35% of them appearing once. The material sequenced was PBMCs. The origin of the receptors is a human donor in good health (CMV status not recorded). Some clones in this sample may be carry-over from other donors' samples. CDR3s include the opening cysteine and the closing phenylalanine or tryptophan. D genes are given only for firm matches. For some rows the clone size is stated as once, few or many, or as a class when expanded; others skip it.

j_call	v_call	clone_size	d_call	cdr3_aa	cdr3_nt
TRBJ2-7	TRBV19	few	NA	CASSTLPGPSYEQYF	TGTGCCAGTAGTACATTACCGGGACCGTCCTACGAGCAGTACTTC
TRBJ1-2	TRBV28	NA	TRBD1	CASRWVWQGAAGYTF	TGTGCCAGCAGATGGGTATGGCAGGGGGCAGCTGGCTACACCTTC
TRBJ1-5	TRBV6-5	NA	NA	CASSSGQTFQPQHF	TGTGCCAGCAGTAGCGGACAAACTTTCCAGCCCCAGCATTTT
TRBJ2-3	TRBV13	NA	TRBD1	CASSLVDRVTDTQYF	TGTGCCAGCAGCTTAGTAGACAGGGTGACAGATACGCAGTATTTT
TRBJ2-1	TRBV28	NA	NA	CASSLIGREQFF	TGTGCCAGCAGTTTAATAGGTAGGGAGCAGTTCTTC
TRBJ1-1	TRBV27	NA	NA	CASNVGYAATNTEAFF	TGTGCCAGCAACGTAGGTTACGCAGCTACGAACACTGAAGCTTTCTTT
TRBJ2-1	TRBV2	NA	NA	CASSVQGPLNEQFF	TGTGCCAGCAGCGTCCAGGGTCCTCTCAATGAGCAGTTCTTC
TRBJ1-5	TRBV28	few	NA	CASSPHLGSGNQPQHF	TGTGCCAGCAGTCCACACCTGGGCAGTGGCAATCAGCCCCAGCATTTT
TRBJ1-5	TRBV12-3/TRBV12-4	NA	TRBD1	CASSSTGGGRPQHF	TGTGCCAGCAGTTCCACAGGGGGGGGGAGGCCCCAGCATTTT
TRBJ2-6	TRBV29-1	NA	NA	CSVVGREDSGANVLTF	TGCAGCGTTGTGGGGCGGGAAGACTCTGGGGCCAACGTCCTGACTTTC
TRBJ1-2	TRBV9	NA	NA	CASSVAIGVNYGYTF	TGTGCCAGCAGCGTAGCTATAGGGGTTAACTATGGCTACACCTTC
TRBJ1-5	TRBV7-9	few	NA	CASSGGRFRNQPQHF	TGTGCCAGCAGCGGGGGGCGCTTTCGCAATCAGCCCCAGCATTTT
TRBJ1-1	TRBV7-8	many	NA	CASSFRNSGTVNTEAFF	TGTGCCAGCAGCTTTCGGAATTCCGGGACTGTGAACACTGAAGCTTTCTTT
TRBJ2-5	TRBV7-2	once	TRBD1	CASSPTRTGVLRETKYF	TGTGCCAGCAGCCCCACCCGGACAGGGGTATTAAGGGAGACCAAGTACTTC
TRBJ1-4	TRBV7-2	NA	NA	CAVSIHPNEKLFF	TGTGCCGTCAGCATCCATCCTAATGAGAAACTGTTTTTT
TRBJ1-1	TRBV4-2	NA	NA	CASSPIGLATEAFF	TGTGCCAGCAGCCCGATAGGACTCGCTACTGAAGCTTTCTTT
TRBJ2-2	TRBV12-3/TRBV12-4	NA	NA	CASRVTGELFF	TGTGCCAGCCGGGTTACCGGGGAGCTGTTTTTT
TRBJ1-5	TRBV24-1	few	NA	CATSDGRWFQPQHF	TGTGCCACCAGTGATGGTAGGTGGTTCCAGCCCCAGCATTTT
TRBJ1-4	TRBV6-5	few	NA	CASSSGPTSTNEKLFF	TGTGCCAGCAGCTCGGGACCTACGTCAACTAATGAAAAACTGTTTTTT
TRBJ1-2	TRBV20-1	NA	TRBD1	CSAPDRPTGYTF	TGCAGTGCCCCGGACAGGCCTACGGGCTACACCTTC
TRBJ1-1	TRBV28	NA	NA	CASRPSRGVWNTEAFF	TGTGCCAGCAGACCCTCGAGGGGGGTTTGGAACACTGAAGCTTTCTTT
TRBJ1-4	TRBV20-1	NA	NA	CSARGGGSSEKLFF	TGCAGTGCTAGAGGCGGAGGAAGTAGTGAAAAACTGTTTTTT
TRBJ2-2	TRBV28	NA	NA	CASSPTGMGTGELFF	TGTGCCAGCAGTCCCACAGGGATGGGCACCGGGGAGCTGTTTTTT
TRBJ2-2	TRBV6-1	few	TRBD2	CASSRPHSGRPGELFF	TGTGCCAGCAGCCGCCCACATAGCGGGAGGCCCGGGGAGCTGTTTTTT
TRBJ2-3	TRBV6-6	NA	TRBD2	CASSDLSGALSTDTQYF	TGTGCCAGCAGTGATTTGAGCGGGGCTCTAAGCACAGATACGCAGTATTTT
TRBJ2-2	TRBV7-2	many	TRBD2	CASSVGTRATGELFF	TGTGCCAGCAGCGTTGGGACTAGAGCAACCGGGGAGCTGTTTTTT
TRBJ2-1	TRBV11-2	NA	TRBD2	CASSLEPSGRRNEQFF	TGTGCCAGCAGCTTAGAGCCTAGCGGGAGGAGGAATGAGCAGTTCTTC
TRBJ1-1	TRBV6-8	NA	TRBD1	CASRYRGDTEAFF	TGTGCCAGCAGGTACAGGGGTGACACTGAAGCTTTCTTT
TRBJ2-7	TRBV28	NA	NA	CARSPPPLNEPDF	TGTGCCAGAAGTCCCCCCCCTCTGAACGAGCCGGACTTC
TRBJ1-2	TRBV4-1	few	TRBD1	CASSQETGTGYGYTF	TGCGCCAGCAGCCAGGAAACCGGGACAGGGTACGGCTACACCTTC
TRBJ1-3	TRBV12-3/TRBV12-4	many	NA	CASSLLGPIYF	TGTGCCAGCAGTTTATTGGGGCCCATATATTTT
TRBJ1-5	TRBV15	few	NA	CATSQGRSNQPQHF	TGTGCCACCAGCCAAGGGCGGTCAAATCAGCCCCAGCATTTT
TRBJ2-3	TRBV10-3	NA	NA	CAIQGPTDTQYF	TGTGCCATCCAGGGCCCTACAGATACGCAGTATTTT
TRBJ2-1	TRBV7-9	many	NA	CASSLGIPDYNEQFF	TGTGCCAGCAGCTTGGGCATTCCCGACTACAATGAGCAGTTCTTC
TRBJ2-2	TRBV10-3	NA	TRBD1	CAISAIEGAQGGELFF	TGTGCCATCAGTGCAATAGAGGGGGCTCAGGGCGGGGAGCTGTTTTTT
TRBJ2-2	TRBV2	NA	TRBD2	CASSGFGRRVSGELFF	TGTGCCAGCAGTGGCTTCGGGAGGAGGGTCTCCGGGGAGCTGTTTTTT
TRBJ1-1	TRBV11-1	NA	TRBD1	CASSFYPDRVDTEAFF	TGTGCCAGCAGCTTCTACCCGGACAGGGTAGACACTGAAGCTTTCTTT
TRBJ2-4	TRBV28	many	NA	CASEGVAKNIQYF	TGTGCCAGCGAGGGGGTAGCCAAAAACATTCAGTACTTC
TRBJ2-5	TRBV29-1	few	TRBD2	CSVGGGGLETQYF	TGCAGCGTCGGCGGGGGGGGGTTGGAGACCCAGTACTTC
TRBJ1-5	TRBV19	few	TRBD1	CASSTPGQQNQPQHF	TGTGCCAGTAGTACACCGGGACAGCAAAATCAGCCCCAGCATTTT
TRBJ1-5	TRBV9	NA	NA	CASSSGHYNQPQHF	TGTGCCAGCAGCTCGGGACACTACAATCAGCCCCAGCATTTT
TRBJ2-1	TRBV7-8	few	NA	CASSLAVADSSYNEQFF	TGTGCCAGCAGCTTAGCGGTTGCGGACAGCTCCTACAATGAGCAGTTCTTC
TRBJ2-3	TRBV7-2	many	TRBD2	CASSLPGLAGGHGDTQYF	TGTGCCAGCAGCTTACCGGGACTAGCGGGGGGGCATGGAGATACGCAGTATTTT
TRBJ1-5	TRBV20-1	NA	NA	CSALGGRGGNQPQHF	TGCAGTGCTCTCGGGGGAAGGGGGGGAAATCAGCCCCAGCATTTT
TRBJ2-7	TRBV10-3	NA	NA	CAISGRTTRTYEQYF	TGTGCCATCAGTGGCCGCACTACAAGGACCTACGAGCAGTACTTC